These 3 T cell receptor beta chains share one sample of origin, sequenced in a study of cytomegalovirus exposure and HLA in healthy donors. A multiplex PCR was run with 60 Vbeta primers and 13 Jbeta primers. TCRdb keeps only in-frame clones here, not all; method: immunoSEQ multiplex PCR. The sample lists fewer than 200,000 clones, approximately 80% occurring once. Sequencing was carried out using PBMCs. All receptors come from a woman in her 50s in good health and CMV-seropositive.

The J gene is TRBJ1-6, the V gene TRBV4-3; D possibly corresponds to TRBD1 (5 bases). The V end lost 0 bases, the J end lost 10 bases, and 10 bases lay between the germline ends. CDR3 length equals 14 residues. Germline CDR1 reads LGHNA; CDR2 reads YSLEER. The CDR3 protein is CASSQDGGGSPLHF. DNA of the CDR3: TGCGCCAGCAGCCAAGATGGGGGGGGGTCACCCCTCCACTTT.

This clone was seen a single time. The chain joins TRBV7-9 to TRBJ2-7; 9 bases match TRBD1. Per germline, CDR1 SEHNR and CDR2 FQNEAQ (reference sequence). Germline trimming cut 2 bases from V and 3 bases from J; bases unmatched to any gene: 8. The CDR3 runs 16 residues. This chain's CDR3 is CASSLIGGQGNYEQYF. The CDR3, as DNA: TGTGCCAGCAGCTTAATTGGAGGACAGGGGAACTACGAGCAGTACTTC.

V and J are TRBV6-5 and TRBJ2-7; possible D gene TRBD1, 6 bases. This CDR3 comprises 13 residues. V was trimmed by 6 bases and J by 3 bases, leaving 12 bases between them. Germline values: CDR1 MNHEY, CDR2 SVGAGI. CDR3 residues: CASRFRDNYEQYF. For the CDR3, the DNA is TGTGCCAGCAGATTCCGGGACAACTACGAGCAGTACTTC.